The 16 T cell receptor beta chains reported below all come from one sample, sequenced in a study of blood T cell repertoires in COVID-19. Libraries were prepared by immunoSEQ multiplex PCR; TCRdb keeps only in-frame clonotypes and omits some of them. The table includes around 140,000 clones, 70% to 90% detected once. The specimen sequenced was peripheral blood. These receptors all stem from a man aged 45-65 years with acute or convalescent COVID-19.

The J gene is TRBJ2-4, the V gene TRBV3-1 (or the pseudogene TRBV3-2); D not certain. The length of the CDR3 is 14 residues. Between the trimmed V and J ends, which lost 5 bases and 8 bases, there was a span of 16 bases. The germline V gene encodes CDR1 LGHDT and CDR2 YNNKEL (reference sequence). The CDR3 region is CASSSDTEPDIQYF. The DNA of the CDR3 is TGTGCCAGCAGCAGTGACACCGAGCCGGACATTCAGTACTTC.

Written as DNA, the CDR3 is TGTGCCAGCAGTCCGGGTGATTCACCCCTCCACTTT. Its protein is CASSPGDSPLHF. V usage is TRBV6-5 and J usage is TRBJ1-6, with D unclear. Germline V CDR1 and CDR2: MNHEY, SVGAGI. The CDR3 contains 12 residues. V was cut by 5 bases and J by 8 bases, with 7 bases left in between.

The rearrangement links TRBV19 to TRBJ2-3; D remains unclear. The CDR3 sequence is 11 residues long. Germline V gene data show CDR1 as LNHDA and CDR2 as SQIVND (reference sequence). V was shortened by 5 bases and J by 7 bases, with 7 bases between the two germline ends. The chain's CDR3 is CASSQSNTQYF. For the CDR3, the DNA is TGTGCCAGTAGTCAGTCAAATACGCAGTATTTT. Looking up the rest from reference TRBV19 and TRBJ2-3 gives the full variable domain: DGGITQSPKYLFRKEGQNVTLSCEQNLNHDAMYWYRQDPGQGLRLIYYSQIVNDFQKGDIAEGYSVSREKKESFPLTVTSAQKNPTAFYLCASSQSNTQYFGPGTRLTVL.

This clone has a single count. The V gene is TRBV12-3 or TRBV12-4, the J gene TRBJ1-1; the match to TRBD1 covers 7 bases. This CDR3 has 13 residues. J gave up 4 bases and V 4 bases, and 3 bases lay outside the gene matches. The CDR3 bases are TGTGCCAGCAGTTACAACAGGGGCACTGAAGCTTTCTTT. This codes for CASSYNRGTEAFF.

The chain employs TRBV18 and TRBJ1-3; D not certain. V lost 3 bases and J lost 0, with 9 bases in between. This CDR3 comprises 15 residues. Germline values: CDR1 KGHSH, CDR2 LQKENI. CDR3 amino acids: CASSPGERSGNTIYF. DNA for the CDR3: TGTGCCAGCTCACCCGGGGAACGCTCTGGAAACACCATATATTTT.

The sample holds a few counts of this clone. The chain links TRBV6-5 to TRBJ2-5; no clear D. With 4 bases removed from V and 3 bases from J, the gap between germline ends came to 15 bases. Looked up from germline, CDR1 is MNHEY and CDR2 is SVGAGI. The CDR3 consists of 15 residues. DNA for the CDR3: TGTGCCAGCAGTTTTTCCGAGGAAGGTAAAGAGACCCAGTACTTC. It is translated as CASSFSEEGKETQYF.

CDR3 amino acids: CASTPGYGQGAKTNEKLFF. In DNA, the CDR3 is TGTGCCAGCACCCCCGGGTACGGACAGGGGGCAAAAACTAATGAAAAACTGTTTTTT. The chain has TRBV5-8 and TRBJ1-4; 11 bases fit TRBD1. The germline CDR1 and CDR2 sequences are SGHTS and YDEGEE. This CDR3 spans 19 amino acids. After removal of 6 bases from V and 1 base from J, the junction contained 14 bases not matched to a gene.

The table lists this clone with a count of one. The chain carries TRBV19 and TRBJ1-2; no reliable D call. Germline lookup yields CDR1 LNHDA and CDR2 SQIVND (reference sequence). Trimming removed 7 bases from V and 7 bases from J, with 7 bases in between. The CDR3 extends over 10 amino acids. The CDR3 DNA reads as TGTGCCAGTAATGGCGGTGGCTACACCTTC. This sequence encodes CASNGGGYTF.

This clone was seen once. The CDR3 nucleotides read TGCACCAGCAGCCTGCTCCCGGGGGGGGACTACGAGCAGTACTTC. Amino acids: CTSSLLPGGDYEQYF. V is TRBV1 and J is TRBJ2-7; TRBD2 was called by the table and not checked on the DNA. TRBV1 is recorded as a pseudogene. CDR3 length: 15 residues.

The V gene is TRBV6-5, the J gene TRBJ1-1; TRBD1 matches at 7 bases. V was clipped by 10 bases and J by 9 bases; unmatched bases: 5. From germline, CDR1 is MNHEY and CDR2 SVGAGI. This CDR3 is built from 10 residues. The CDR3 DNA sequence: TGTGCCACATGGGACAGTAAAGCTTTCTTT. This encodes CATWDSKAFF.

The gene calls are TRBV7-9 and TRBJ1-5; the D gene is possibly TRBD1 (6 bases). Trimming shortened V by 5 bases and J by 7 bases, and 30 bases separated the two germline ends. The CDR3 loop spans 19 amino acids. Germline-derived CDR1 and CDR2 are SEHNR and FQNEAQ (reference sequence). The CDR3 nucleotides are TGTGCCAGCAGCGCCTCCCGAGGACAGTCTTCCAAGGGAGTACAGCCCCAGCATTTT. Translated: CASSASRGQSSKGVQPQHF.

The CDR3 sequence is CASRKQGRGYEQYF. The CDR3 DNA is TGTGCCAGCAGAAAACAGGGGCGAGGCTACGAGCAGTACTTC. The chain couples TRBV7-9 to TRBJ2-7; 7 nucleotides align to TRBD1. The V gene end was trimmed by 6 bases and the J gene end by 3 bases; junction bases not matched to a gene: 8. The CDR3 has 14 amino acids. Germline V gene sequence: CDR1 SEHNR, CDR2 FQNEAQ (reference sequence).

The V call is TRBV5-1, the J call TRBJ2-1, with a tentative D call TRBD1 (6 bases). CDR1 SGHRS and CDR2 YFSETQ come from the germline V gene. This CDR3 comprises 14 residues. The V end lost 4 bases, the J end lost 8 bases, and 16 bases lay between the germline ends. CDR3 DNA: TGCGCCAGCAGCGTAAATACAGGGATCGATGAGCAGTTCTTC. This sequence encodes CASSVNTGIDEQFF.

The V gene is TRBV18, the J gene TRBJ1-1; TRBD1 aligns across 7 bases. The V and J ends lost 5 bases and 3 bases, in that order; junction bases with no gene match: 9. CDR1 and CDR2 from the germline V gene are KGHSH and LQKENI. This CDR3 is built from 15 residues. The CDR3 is CASSITGARDTEAFF. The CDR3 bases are TGTGCCAGCTCAATAACAGGGGCTCGGGACACTGAAGCTTTCTTT.

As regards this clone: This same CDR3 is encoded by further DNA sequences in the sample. CDR3: CASSLGGTSTDTQYF. In DNA, the CDR3 is TGCGCCAGCAGCTTAGGAGGCACTAGCACAGATACGCAGTATTTT. The V gene is TRBV5-1, the J gene TRBJ2-3, with a weak D call TRBD2 (5 bases). CDR1 is SGHRS and CDR2 is YFSETQ in the germline V gene. The length of the CDR3 is 15 residues. Trimming shortened V by 2 bases and J by 0 bases, and 10 bases separated the two germline ends.

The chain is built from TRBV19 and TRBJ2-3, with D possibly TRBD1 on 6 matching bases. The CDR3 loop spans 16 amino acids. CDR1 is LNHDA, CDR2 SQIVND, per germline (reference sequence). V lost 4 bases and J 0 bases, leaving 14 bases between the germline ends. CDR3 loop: CASSRVTGPSTDTQYF. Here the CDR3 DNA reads TGTGCCAGTAGTAGAGTGACAGGCCCTAGCACAGATACGCAGTATTTT.